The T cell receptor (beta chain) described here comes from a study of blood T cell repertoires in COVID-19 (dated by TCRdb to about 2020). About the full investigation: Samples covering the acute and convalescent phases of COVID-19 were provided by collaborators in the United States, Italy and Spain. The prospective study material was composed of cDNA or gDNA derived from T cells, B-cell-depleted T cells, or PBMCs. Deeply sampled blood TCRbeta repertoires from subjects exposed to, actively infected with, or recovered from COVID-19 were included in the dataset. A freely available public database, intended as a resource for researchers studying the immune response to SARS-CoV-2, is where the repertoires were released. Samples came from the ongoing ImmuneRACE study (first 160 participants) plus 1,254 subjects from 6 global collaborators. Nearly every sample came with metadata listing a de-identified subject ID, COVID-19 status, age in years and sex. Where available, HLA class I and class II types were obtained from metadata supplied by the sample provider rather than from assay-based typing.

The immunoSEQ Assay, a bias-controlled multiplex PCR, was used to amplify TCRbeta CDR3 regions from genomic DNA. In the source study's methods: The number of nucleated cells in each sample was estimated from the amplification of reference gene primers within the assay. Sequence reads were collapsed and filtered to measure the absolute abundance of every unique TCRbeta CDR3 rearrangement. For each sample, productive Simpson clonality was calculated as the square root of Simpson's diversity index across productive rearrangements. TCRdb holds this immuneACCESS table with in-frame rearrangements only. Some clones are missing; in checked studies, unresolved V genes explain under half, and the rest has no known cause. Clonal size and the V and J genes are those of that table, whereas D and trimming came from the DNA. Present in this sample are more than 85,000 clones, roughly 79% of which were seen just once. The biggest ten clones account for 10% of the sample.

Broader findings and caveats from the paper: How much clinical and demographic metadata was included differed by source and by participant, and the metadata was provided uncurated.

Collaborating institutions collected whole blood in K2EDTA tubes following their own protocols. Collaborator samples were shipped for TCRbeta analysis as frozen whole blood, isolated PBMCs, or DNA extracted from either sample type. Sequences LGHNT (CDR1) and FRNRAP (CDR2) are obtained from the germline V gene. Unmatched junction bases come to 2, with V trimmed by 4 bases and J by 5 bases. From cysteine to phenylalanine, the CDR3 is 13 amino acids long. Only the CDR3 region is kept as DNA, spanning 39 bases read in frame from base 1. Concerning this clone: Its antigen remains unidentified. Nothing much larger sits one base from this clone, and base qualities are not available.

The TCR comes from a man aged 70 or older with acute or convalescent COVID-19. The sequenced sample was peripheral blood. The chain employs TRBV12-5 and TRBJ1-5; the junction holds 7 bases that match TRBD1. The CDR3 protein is CASGSQGDQPQHF. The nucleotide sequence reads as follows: TGTGCTAGTGGTTCCCAGGGGGATCAGCCCCAGCATTTT.